What follows describes a single T cell receptor (beta chain). Its specificity is not known. Using RNA transcripts as the source, TCR beta CDR3 regions were amplified. When the TCR CDR3 underwent first-round RT-PCR, the HTBI primer set was used. TCRdb re-called the multiplex PCR reads through MiXCR, storing one row per CDR3 protein. The sample consists of about 720,000 distinct CDR3 sequences, 16% of them appearing once. The data were taken from a study of T cells in Graves' hyperthyroidism and ophthalmopathy. Findings and limits, study-wide: Expanded thyroid clonotypes (above 0.001) were mostly also found in blood. The model predicted ophthalmopathy a median approximately six months before onset.

The PBMCs had their origin in roughly 9.4 ml of fresh peripheral blood. CDR3 size: 15 residues. Trimming stripped 7 bases from V and 0 bases from J, with 14 bases between. Germline CDR1 reads LNHDA; CDR2 reads SQIVND (reference sequence). V usage is TRBV19 and J usage is TRBJ2-3; D possibly corresponds to TRBD1 (6 bases). The receptor comes from a man aged 18 to 30 with Graves' hyperthyroidism. Sequences were obtained from blood. CDR3 nucleotide sequence: TGTGCCAGTAAGGACAGTCTTTCTAGCACAGATACGCAGTATTTT. This translates into CASKDSLSSTDTQYF.